This is a list of T cell receptor beta chains from one sample in a study of CD8 T cells in ankylosing spondylitis. Via MiXCR, TCRdb re-called the 5' RACE reads, giving one row per CDR3 protein. The table has some 240,000 distinct CDR3 sequences, 18% seen once. Sequencing used blood, either unsorted or a sorted T cell fraction (not recorded which). These receptors were taken from a male donor with ankylosing spondylitis or in good health (not recorded which). The CDR3 runs from the conserved cysteine through the conserved F or W. D genes are given only for firm matches. Part of the rows lack a size; the others show once, few, many or a class for expanded clones.

clone size	J gene	D gene	V gene	CDR3 protein	CDR3 DNA
NA	TRBJ2-3	TRBD1	TRBV27	CARQGQAYTDTQYF	TGTGCCAGACAAGGACAGGCTTATACAGATACGCAGTATTTT
NA	TRBJ2-7	TRBD2	TRBV7-8	CASRRGAGTSGRADEQYF	TGTGCCAGCAGGAGGGGGGCCGGGACTAGCGGGAGGGCCGACGAGCAGTACTTC
many	TRBJ2-7	NA	TRBV2	CASSGVTLGEQYF	TGTGCCAGCAGTGGAGTGACCCTCGGGGAGCAGTACTTC
few	TRBJ1-6	NA	TRBV27	CASTLGAGYNSPLHF	TGTGCCAGCACCTTGGGCGCAGGGTATAATTCACCCCTCCACTTT
NA	TRBJ2-2	NA	TRBV9	CASTPGPYLNTGELFF	TGTGCCAGCACCCCCGGCCCATACCTCAACACCGGGGAGCTGTTTTTT
few	TRBJ2-7	NA	TRBV27	CASTPFAGNHEQYF	TGTGCCAGCACCCCTTTTGCGGGAAACCACGAGCAGTACTTC
few	TRBJ2-7	TRBD1	TRBV7-9	CASSMTGGRIPYEQYF	TGTGCCAGCAGCATGACAGGGGGTCGAATCCCCTACGAGCAGTACTTC
few	TRBJ2-1	NA	TRBV25-1	CASSEVGDEQFF	TGTGCCAGCAGTGAAGTGGGGGATGAGCAGTTCTTC
NA	TRBJ2-1	TRBD2	TRBV29-1	CSVATGLAGHNEQFF	TGCAGCGTTGCAACGGGGCTAGCGGGCCACAATGAGCAGTTCTTC
few	TRBJ2-7	TRBD1	TRBV3-1	CASSQDLRTPGQGKSYEQYF	TGTGCCAGCAGCCAAGACCTTAGAACCCCGGGACAGGGGAAGAGCTACGAGCAGTACTTC
NA	TRBJ2-7	NA	TRBV4-2	CASSLGVDYHSYEQYF	TGTGCCAGCAGCCTGGGGGTCGATTACCACTCCTACGAGCAGTACTTC
NA	TRBJ2-7	NA	TRBV6-6	CASSLLDEQYF	TGTGCCAGCAGTTTGCTCGACGAGCAGTACTTC
once	TRBJ2-5	NA	TRBV5-1	CASSLVPDQETQYF	TGCGCCAGCAGCTTGGTTCCAGACCAAGAGACCCAGTACTTC
NA	TRBJ2-5	NA	TRBV25-1	CASFDRGETQYF	TGTGCCAGCTTCGACCGGGGAGAGACCCAGTACTTC
NA	TRBJ2-7	TRBD2	TRBV4-1	CASSQEVIAGEYSYEQYF	TGCGCCAGCAGCCAAGAAGTAATCGCGGGGGAGTACTCCTACGAGCAGTACTTC
many	TRBJ2-1	NA	TRBV5-1	CASSLALSDEQFF	TGCGCCAGCAGCTTGGCCCTGTCGGATGAGCAGTTCTTC
many	TRBJ2-3	TRBD2	TRBV3-1	CASSATSGRDPLKQYF	TGTGCCAGCAGCGCGACTAGCGGGAGAGACCCCCTTAAGCAGTATTTT
many	TRBJ2-5	TRBD2	TRBV12-3/TRBV12-4	CASSPPTSGRALETQYF	TGTGCCAGCAGTCCCCCGACTAGCGGGAGGGCCTTAGAGACCCAGTACTTC
few	TRBJ2-2	NA	TRBV6-5	CASSYSRLPGELFF	TGTGCCAGCAGTTACTCGCGTCTCCCCGGGGAGCTGTTTTTT
NA	TRBJ2-1	NA	TRBV29-1	CSGAPRESSYNEQFF	TGCAGCGGTGCTCCCCGGGAGAGCTCCTACAATGAGCAGTTCTTC
few	TRBJ2-3	TRBD1	TRBV7-2	CASSRTGATDTQYF	TGTGCCAGCAGTCGGACAGGGGCCACAGATACGCAGTATTTT
few	TRBJ2-2	NA	TRBV4-3	CASSQDGENTGELFF	TGCGCCAGCAGCCAAGATGGGGAAAACACCGGGGAGCTGTTTTTT
many	TRBJ2-5	TRBD2	TRBV7-8	CASSWGGDSLAGIGETQYF	TGTGCCAGCAGCTGGGGGGGAGATAGCCTAGCGGGAATCGGAGAGACCCAGTACTTC
NA	TRBJ2-3	TRBD2	TRBV29-1	CSAGSGSRTDTQYF	TGCAGCGCCGGTAGCGGGAGCCGCACAGATACGCAGTATTTT
NA	TRBJ2-3	TRBD2	TRBV5-6	CASSYGLAGVDTQYF	TGTGCCAGCAGCTACGGACTAGCGGGAGTCGATACGCAGTATTTT
few	TRBJ1-1	NA	TRBV6-2/TRBV6-3	CASSPEWGSSSLNTEAFF	TGTGCCAGCAGCCCTGAGTGGGGGAGTTCAAGTTTGAACACTGAAGCTTTCTTT
few	TRBJ2-3	NA	TRBV29-1	CSVAGLAARRNTDTQYF	TGCAGCGTTGCAGGATTGGCAGCCCGAAGAAACACAGATACGCAGTATTTT
NA	TRBJ1-2	NA	TRBV12-3/TRBV12-4	CASSFLGEIYGYTF	TGTGCCAGCAGTTTCTTAGGGGAGATCTATGGCTACACCTTC
few	TRBJ2-5	NA	TRBV29-1	CSVELPPGEETQYF	TGCAGCGTTGAATTGCCCCCCGGGGAAGAGACCCAGTACTTC
many	TRBJ2-7	NA	TRBV9	CASSARDGSYEQYF	TGTGCCAGCAGCGCCCGGGACGGATCCTACGAGCAGTACTTC
few	TRBJ2-2	TRBD2	TRBV20-1	CSARDLGGRGGSTGELFF	TGCAGTGCTAGAGATCTAGGCGGGAGAGGAGGGAGCACCGGGGAGCTGTTTTTT
NA	TRBJ2-1	NA	TRBV6-5	CASSYSSVAVYNEQFF	TGTGCCAGCAGTTATTCCAGTGTAGCGGTCTACAATGAGCAGTTCTTC
many	TRBJ2-1	TRBD2	TRBV29-1	CSVETGLATSSYNEQFF	TGCAGCGTTGAAACCGGACTAGCGACGAGCTCCTACAATGAGCAGTTCTTC
NA	TRBJ2-1	TRBD1	TRBV12-3/TRBV12-4	CASSPRDSYNEQFF	TGTGCCAGCAGCCCCCGGGACAGTTACAATGAGCAGTTCTTC
few	TRBJ1-5	TRBD1	TRBV28	CASSYRGGGNSNQPQHF	TGTGCCAGCAGTTACAGGGGAGGAGGAAATAGCAATCAGCCCCAGCATTTT
few	TRBJ2-7	NA	TRBV7-2	CASSFSEGAYEQYF	TGTGCCAGCAGCTTTAGCGAGGGGGCCTACGAGCAGTACTTC
NA	TRBJ1-2	NA	TRBV12-3/TRBV12-4	CASSPLDGTNYGYTF	TGTGCCAGCAGTCCATTGGACGGGACTAACTATGGCTACACCTTC
NA	TRBJ2-1	NA	TRBV3-1	CASSQDSGGYNEQFF	TGTGCCAGCAGCCAAGATTCCGGGGGTTACAATGAGCAGTTCTTC
NA	TRBJ2-7	NA	TRBV9	CASSVGGSSYEQYF	TGTGCCAGCAGCGTAGGAGGGAGTAGCTACGAGCAGTACTTC
NA	TRBJ2-7	TRBD2	TRBV9	CASSSRTSPRYEQYF	TGTGCCAGCAGCTCAAGGACTAGTCCTAGGTACGAGCAGTACTTC
few	TRBJ2-7	NA	TRBV29-1	CSVVRKGDYEQYF	TGCAGCGTTGTGAGGAAGGGGGACTACGAGCAGTACTTC